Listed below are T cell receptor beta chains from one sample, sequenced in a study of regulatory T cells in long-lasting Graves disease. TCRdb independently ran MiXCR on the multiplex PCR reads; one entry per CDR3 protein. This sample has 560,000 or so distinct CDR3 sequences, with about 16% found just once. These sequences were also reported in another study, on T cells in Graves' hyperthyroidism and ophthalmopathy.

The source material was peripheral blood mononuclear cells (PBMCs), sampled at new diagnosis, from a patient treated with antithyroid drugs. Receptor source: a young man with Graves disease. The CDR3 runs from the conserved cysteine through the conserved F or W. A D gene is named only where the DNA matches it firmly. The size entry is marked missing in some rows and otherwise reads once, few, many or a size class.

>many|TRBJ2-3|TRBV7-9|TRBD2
TGTGCCAGCAGCGCAGGGACTAGCGGGAGCCTCTCAGATACGCAGTATTTT
CASSAGTSGSLSDTQYF
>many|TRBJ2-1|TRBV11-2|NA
TGTGCCAGCAGCTCGCTCACGGGAGCCCGGGTGCCTGAGCAGTTCTTC
CASSSLTGARVPEQFF
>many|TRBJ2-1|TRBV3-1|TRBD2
TGTGCCAGCAGCCAAGGGCTAGCGGGATATGGGAATGAGCAGTTCTTC
CASSQGLAGYGNEQFF
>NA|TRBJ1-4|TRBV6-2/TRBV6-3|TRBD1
TGTGCCAGCACCAGGGACAGCGTCGATGAAAAACTGTTTTTT
CASTRDSVDEKLFF
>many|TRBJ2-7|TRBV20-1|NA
TGCAGTGCTAGTATCTTGCCAGAGGGAGAGCAGTACTTC
CSASILPEGEQYF
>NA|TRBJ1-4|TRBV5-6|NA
TGTGCCAGCAGCTTGGCGGGCTTTGGCGGTGAAAAACTGTTTTTT
CASSLAGFGGEKLFF
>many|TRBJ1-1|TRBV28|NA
TGTGCCAGCAGTCCCTGGGGGGGAATGAACACTGAAGCTTTCTTT
CASSPWGGMNTEAFF
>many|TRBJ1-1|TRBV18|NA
TGTGCCAGCTCACCTCGATGGGAGGTCACTGAAGCTTTCTTT
CASSPRWEVTEAFF
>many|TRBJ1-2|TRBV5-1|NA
TGCGCCAGCAGCTTGGACGTAACCTATGGCTACACCTTC
CASSLDVTYGYTF
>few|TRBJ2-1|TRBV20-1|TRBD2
TGCGGTGCTGTGCTGTTAGCGGGGGGGCGCAATGAGCAGTTCTTC
CGAVLLAGGRNEQFF
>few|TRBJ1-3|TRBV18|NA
TGTGCCAGCTCACCTGAAGGAAACACCATATATTTT
CASSPEGNTIYF
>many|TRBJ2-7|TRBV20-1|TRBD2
TGCAGTGCCAACTCCGGGACTAGCGGGAGAGGCTTCTACGAGCAGTACTTC
CSANSGTSGRGFYEQYF
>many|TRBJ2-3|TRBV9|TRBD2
TGTGCCAGCAGCGCCGGGACTAGTGACGGAACAGATACGCAGTATTTT
CASSAGTSDGTDTQYF
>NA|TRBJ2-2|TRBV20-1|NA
TGCAGTGCTGGTCGGCATCAGAACACCGGGGAGCTGTTTTTT
CSAGRHQNTGELFF
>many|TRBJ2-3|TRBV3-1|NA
TGTGCCAGCAGCCTTCGAAGTGGGGCAGATACGCAGTATTTT
CASSLRSGADTQYF